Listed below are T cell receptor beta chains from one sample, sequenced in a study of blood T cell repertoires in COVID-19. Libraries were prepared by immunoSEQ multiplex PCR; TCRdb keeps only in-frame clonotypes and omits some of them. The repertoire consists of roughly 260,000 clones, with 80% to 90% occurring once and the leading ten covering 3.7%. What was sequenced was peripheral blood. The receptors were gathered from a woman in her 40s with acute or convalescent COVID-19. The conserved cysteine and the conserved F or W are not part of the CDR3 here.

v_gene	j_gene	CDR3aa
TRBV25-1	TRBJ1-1	ASRRQGNTEAF
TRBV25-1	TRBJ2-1	ASSEDGGLYNEQF
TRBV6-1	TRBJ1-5	ASRLGANQPQH
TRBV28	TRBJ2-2	ASSPIAGGNTGELF
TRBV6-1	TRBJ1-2	ASSDVPGGLLGTFYT
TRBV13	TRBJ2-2	ASSRGRGPGGELF
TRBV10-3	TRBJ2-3	AVASSGGPSTDTQY
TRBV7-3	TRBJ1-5	ASSPDSTYQPQH
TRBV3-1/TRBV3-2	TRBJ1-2	ASSQSTPTVNYGYT
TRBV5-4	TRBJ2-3	ASRRRDSPADTQY
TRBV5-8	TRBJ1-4	ASSWDSRNEKLF
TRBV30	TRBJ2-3	AWSSTGAPADTQY
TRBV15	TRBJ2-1	ATSRDQALRTYNEQF
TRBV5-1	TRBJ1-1	ASSHNRVLNTEAF
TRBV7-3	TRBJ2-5	ASSTGRGETQY
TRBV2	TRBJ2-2	ASSRTSGGVNTGELF
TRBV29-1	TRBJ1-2	SVLRQWGYGYT
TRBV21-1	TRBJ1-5	ASSKETGAFNQPQH
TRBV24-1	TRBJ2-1	ATSDYQAGGRNEQF
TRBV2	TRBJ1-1	ASRAQGRTEAF
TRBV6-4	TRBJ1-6	ASSEEQGITPLH
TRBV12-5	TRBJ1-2	ASGLVPGYNYGYT
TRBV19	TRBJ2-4	ASSRGEGTKNIQY
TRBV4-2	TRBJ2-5	ASSQAWTSGGLQETQY
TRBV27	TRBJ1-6	ASSLGTGESPLH
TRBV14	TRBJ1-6	ASSQELYNSPLH
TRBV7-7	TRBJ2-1	ASSARAGSGEQF
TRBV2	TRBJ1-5	ASSAVGRQPQH
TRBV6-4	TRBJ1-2	ASSDITGGKNGYT
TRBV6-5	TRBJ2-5	AISDRTQETQY
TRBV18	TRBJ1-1	ASSAVLRRENTEAF
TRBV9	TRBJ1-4	ASSGGEGQADEKLF
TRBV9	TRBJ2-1	ASSALAGNSYNEQF
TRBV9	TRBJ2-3	ASSGSTFPADPLRGTDTQY
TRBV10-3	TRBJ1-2	AISEQGAGYT
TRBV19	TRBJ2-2	ASIWAPSGVSTGELF
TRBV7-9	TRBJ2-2	ASSLVVGELF
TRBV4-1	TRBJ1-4	ASSQPRDRGEKLF
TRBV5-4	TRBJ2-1	ASFLWGTLLNEQF
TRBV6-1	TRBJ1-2	ASSSRDSYGYT
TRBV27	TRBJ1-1	ASSPGGIEAF
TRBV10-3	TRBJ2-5	AISESIGGETQY